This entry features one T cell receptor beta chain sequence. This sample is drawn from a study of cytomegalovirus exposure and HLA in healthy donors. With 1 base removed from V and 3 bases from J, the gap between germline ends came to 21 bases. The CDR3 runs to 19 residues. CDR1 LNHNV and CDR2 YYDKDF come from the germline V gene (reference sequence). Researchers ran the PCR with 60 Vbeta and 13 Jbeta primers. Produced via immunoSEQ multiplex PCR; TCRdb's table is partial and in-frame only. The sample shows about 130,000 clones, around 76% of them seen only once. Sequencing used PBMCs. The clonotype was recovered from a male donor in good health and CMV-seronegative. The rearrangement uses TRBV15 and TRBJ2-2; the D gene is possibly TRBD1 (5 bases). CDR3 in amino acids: CATSRVGLETAWDTGELFF. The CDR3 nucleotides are TGTGCCACCAGCAGAGTAGGTCTCGAGACAGCTTGGGACACCGGGGAGCTGTTTTTT. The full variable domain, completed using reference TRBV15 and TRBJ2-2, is DAMVIQNPRYQVTQFGKPVTLSCSQTLNHNVMYWYQQKSSQAPKLLFHYYDKDFNNEADTPDNFQSRRPNTSFCFLDIRSPGLGDTAMYLCATSRVGLETAWDTGELFFGEGSRLTVL.